The rows below give T cell receptor beta chains drawn from one sample of a study of T-cell reconstitution after alpha-beta-depleted transplantation in children. TCRdb re-derived calls from the PCR reads in MiXCR, one entry per CDR3 protein. The table lists about a million distinct CDR3 sequences, about 29% of them singletons. The specimen comprised PBMCs, mostly from graft donor cells, sampled 360 days after TCRalphabeta/CD19-depleted stem cell transplant. The receptors were gathered from a boy in the first two years of life who had a stem cell transplant for SCID, so the T cells may come from the graft donor. The CDR3 runs from the conserved cysteine through the conserved F or W. Each record gives: CDR3 DNA, CDR3 protein, V gene, clone size, J gene, D gene. A D gene is named only where the DNA matches it firmly. The size field is filled for only some rows; it gives once, few, many or a size class.

CDR3nt: TGTGCCAGTCAATCCGGGACTAGCAGGGGTGAGCAGTTCTTC
CDR3aa: CASQSGTSRGEQFF
v_gene: TRBV28
abundance: -
j_gene: TRBJ2-1
d_gene: TRBD2

CDR3nt: TGCAGCGTTGTACAGTACCGGGCAGATACGCAGTATTTT
CDR3aa: CSVVQYRADTQYF
v_gene: TRBV29-1
abundance: -
j_gene: TRBJ2-3
d_gene: -

CDR3nt: TGTGCCAGCAGCTTAAACAGGGGTATGAACACTGAAGCTTTCTTT
CDR3aa: CASSLNRGMNTEAFF
v_gene: TRBV7-8
abundance: few
j_gene: TRBJ1-1
d_gene: TRBD1

CDR3nt: TGTGCCAGCAGTGACCCTGGACCGCCTCGGGGTGGCTACACCTTC
CDR3aa: CASSDPGPPRGGYTF
v_gene: TRBV25-1
abundance: few
j_gene: TRBJ1-2
d_gene: -

CDR3nt: TGTGCCAGCAGCCTACAAATAGGAGATACGCAGTATTTT
CDR3aa: CASSLQIGDTQYF
v_gene: TRBV7-2
abundance: few
j_gene: TRBJ2-3
d_gene: -

CDR3nt: TGTGCCAGCAGTACACAGGGACGACAAAGCTCCTACGAGCAGTACTTC
CDR3aa: CASSTQGRQSSYEQYF
v_gene: TRBV28
abundance: many
j_gene: TRBJ2-7
d_gene: -

CDR3nt: TGTGCCAGCAGCTTAGTGGGGATGATGGAGCTGTTTTTT
CDR3aa: CASSLVGMMELFF
v_gene: TRBV7-2
abundance: few
j_gene: TRBJ2-2
d_gene: -

CDR3nt: TGCAGTGCTAGAGATAGCAGGGACTTCAATGAGCAGTTCTTC
CDR3aa: CSARDSRDFNEQFF
v_gene: TRBV20-1
abundance: few
j_gene: TRBJ2-1
d_gene: -

CDR3nt: TGTGCCAGCAGCACGGGACAGGTAAAGATCGAGCAGTACTTC
CDR3aa: CASSTGQVKIEQYF
v_gene: TRBV7-9
abundance: -
j_gene: TRBJ2-7
d_gene: TRBD1

CDR3nt: TGTGCCAGCAGACAAGGCCAAGGGAGGGCCTACAATGAGCAGTTCTTC
CDR3aa: CASRQGQGRAYNEQFF
v_gene: TRBV12-3/TRBV12-4
abundance: -
j_gene: TRBJ2-1
d_gene: TRBD2

CDR3nt: TGTGCCTCCGGGTCGGGGGCTCGGGAGACCCAGTACTTC
CDR3aa: CASGSGARETQYF
v_gene: TRBV10-3
abundance: few
j_gene: TRBJ2-5
d_gene: -

CDR3nt: TGTGCCAGCAGCGTGTACAGGGAGGAAAACACTGAAGCTTTCTTT
CDR3aa: CASSVYREENTEAFF
v_gene: TRBV7-9
abundance: -
j_gene: TRBJ1-1
d_gene: -

CDR3nt: TGTGCCAGCAGGCTGCAGGCTGCCATATATTTT
CDR3aa: CASRLQAAIYF
v_gene: TRBV6-6
abundance: few
j_gene: TRBJ1-3
d_gene: -

CDR3nt: TGTGCCAGCAGCTTAATCGCTGGTGAGCAGTACTTC
CDR3aa: CASSLIAGEQYF
v_gene: TRBV7-9
abundance: -
j_gene: TRBJ2-7
d_gene: -

CDR3nt: TGTGCCAGCAGTTATGAGGGGATAAGGATTCAGTACTTC
CDR3aa: CASSYEGIRIQYF
v_gene: TRBV12-3/TRBV12-4
abundance: few
j_gene: TRBJ2-4
d_gene: -

CDR3nt: TGTGCCAGCGGAAACGGACAGGCCACAGATACGCAGTATTTT
CDR3aa: CASGNGQATDTQYF
v_gene: TRBV2
abundance: -
j_gene: TRBJ2-3
d_gene: TRBD1

CDR3nt: TGCAGTGGAGCTCACGGCTCCTACAATGAGCAGTTCTTC
CDR3aa: CSGAHGSYNEQFF
v_gene: TRBV20-1
abundance: few
j_gene: TRBJ2-1
d_gene: -

CDR3nt: TGTGCCAGCCAAAGCTCCTATAATTCACCCCTCCACTTT
CDR3aa: CASQSSYNSPLHF
v_gene: TRBV2
abundance: few
j_gene: TRBJ1-6
d_gene: -

CDR3nt: TGCAGTGCTAGAGGAGAGGGACTGCACCAGTATTTT
CDR3aa: CSARGEGLHQYF
v_gene: TRBV20-1
abundance: few
j_gene: TRBJ2-3
d_gene: -

CDR3nt: TGTGCCATCAGTGATCGAAACAGCCGGGAGACCCAGTACTTC
CDR3aa: CAISDRNSRETQYF
v_gene: TRBV10-3
abundance: many
j_gene: TRBJ2-5
d_gene: -

CDR3nt: TGTGCCAGCAGCTTAGCGGCGGTAGCCTCTGGGGCCAACGTCCTGACTTTC
CDR3aa: CASSLAAVASGANVLTF
v_gene: TRBV7-8
abundance: few
j_gene: TRBJ2-6
d_gene: -

CDR3nt: TGTGCCAGCAGGGGAGGACATAGCAATCAGCCCCAGCATTTT
CDR3aa: CASRGGHSNQPQHF
v_gene: TRBV9
abundance: few
j_gene: TRBJ1-5
d_gene: -

CDR3nt: TGTGCCAGCAGCTTGCCGAGCCCGAGGGGGGATACGCAGTATTTT
CDR3aa: CASSLPSPRGDTQYF
v_gene: TRBV5-5
abundance: -
j_gene: TRBJ2-3
d_gene: -

CDR3nt: TGTGCCAGCAACCCCCTAGGGGGCGGGAAGGAAAAACTGTTTTTT
CDR3aa: CASNPLGGGKEKLFF
v_gene: TRBV28
abundance: -
j_gene: TRBJ1-4
d_gene: TRBD1

CDR3nt: TGTGCCAGCAGCCAAAGGGGTGGGAACAAACCCTACGAGCAGTACTTC
CDR3aa: CASSQRGGNKPYEQYF
v_gene: TRBV4-2
abundance: few
j_gene: TRBJ2-7
d_gene: -

CDR3nt: TGCAGCGTTGAGGTCCGGCAGGGGGCAGAAACCGGGGAGCTGTTTTTT
CDR3aa: CSVEVRQGAETGELFF
v_gene: TRBV29-1
abundance: -
j_gene: TRBJ2-2
d_gene: TRBD1

CDR3nt: TGCAGCGTTGACCCGGGACTAGGCTACGAGACCCAGTACTTC
CDR3aa: CSVDPGLGYETQYF
v_gene: TRBV29-1
abundance: -
j_gene: TRBJ2-5
d_gene: TRBD2

CDR3nt: TGTGCCAGCAGCTTCGGTTACCCCAGGGGGGGCTCCTACAATGAGCAGTTCTTC
CDR3aa: CASSFGYPRGGSYNEQFF
v_gene: TRBV11-2
abundance: few
j_gene: TRBJ2-1
d_gene: -

CDR3nt: TGTGCCAGCAGCACCTGGTCGAACACCGGGGAGCTGTTTTTT
CDR3aa: CASSTWSNTGELFF
v_gene: TRBV27
abundance: -
j_gene: TRBJ2-2
d_gene: -

CDR3nt: TGTGCCAGCAGTTGGGGCAGCACCTACGAGCAGTACTTC
CDR3aa: CASSWGSTYEQYF
v_gene: TRBV27
abundance: few
j_gene: TRBJ2-7
d_gene: -

CDR3nt: TGTGCCAGCAGCGTGGTCCCCGGGGGGGGAACTGAAGCTTTCTTT
CDR3aa: CASSVVPGGGTEAFF
v_gene: TRBV5-6
abundance: few
j_gene: TRBJ1-1
d_gene: -

CDR3nt: TGTGCCAGCAGTTTCGTGCGCGGGGGGTTCCAAGAGACCCAGTACTTC
CDR3aa: CASSFVRGGFQETQYF
v_gene: TRBV12-3/TRBV12-4
abundance: few
j_gene: TRBJ2-5
d_gene: TRBD2

CDR3nt: TGTGCCAGTAGTATCTGGAGGTGGGGAGATCAGCCCCAGCATTTT
CDR3aa: CASSIWRWGDQPQHF
v_gene: TRBV19
abundance: -
j_gene: TRBJ1-5
d_gene: -

CDR3nt: TGTGCCACCAGCAGAGATGGTCGGTACACCGGGGAGCTGTTTTTT
CDR3aa: CATSRDGRYTGELFF
v_gene: TRBV15
abundance: -
j_gene: TRBJ2-2
d_gene: -

CDR3nt: TGTGCCAGCAGACCGAGGTCTAAGGATGAGCAGTTCTTC
CDR3aa: CASRPRSKDEQFF
v_gene: TRBV27
abundance: few
j_gene: TRBJ2-1
d_gene: -

CDR3nt: TGTGCCAGCAGTTACAATTTTGGGGCGGGACTACGCACAGATACGCAGTATTTT
CDR3aa: CASSYNFGAGLRTDTQYF
v_gene: TRBV6-2/TRBV6-3
abundance: -
j_gene: TRBJ2-3
d_gene: TRBD2

CDR3nt: TGTGCCAGCAGTCGTTGGTACCTCCGGGACAGGGGTAATGAGCAGTTCTTC
CDR3aa: CASSRWYLRDRGNEQFF
v_gene: TRBV28
abundance: -
j_gene: TRBJ2-1
d_gene: TRBD1

CDR3nt: TGTGCCAGCAGTTTACGGGGACTCCGGCAATTAGCCAAAAACATTCAGTACTTC
CDR3aa: CASSLRGLRQLAKNIQYF
v_gene: TRBV28
abundance: -
j_gene: TRBJ2-4
d_gene: -

CDR3nt: TGTGCCAGCAGCGTAGAGGCGGGGGGGCCCTACAATGAGCAGTTCTTC
CDR3aa: CASSVEAGGPYNEQFF
v_gene: TRBV9
abundance: few
j_gene: TRBJ2-1
d_gene: TRBD2

CDR3nt: TGTGCCAGCAGTTTATATCTTTCGAGGGATGAGCAGTTCTTC
CDR3aa: CASSLYLSRDEQFF
v_gene: TRBV12-3/TRBV12-4
abundance: -
j_gene: TRBJ2-1
d_gene: -

CDR3nt: TGTGCCAGCAGCGAACGAACAGGGGGCGATAATTCACCCCTCCACTTT
CDR3aa: CASSERTGGDNSPLHF
v_gene: TRBV5-5
abundance: few
j_gene: TRBJ1-6
d_gene: TRBD1

CDR3nt: TGTGCCAGCAGTCCCCTCACAGGGAACACTGAAGCTTTCTTT
CDR3aa: CASSPLTGNTEAFF
v_gene: TRBV11-2
abundance: many
j_gene: TRBJ1-1
d_gene: -

CDR3nt: TGTGCCAGCAGTTTCCACAGGGGCGGGGGCACCGGGGAGCTGTTTTTT
CDR3aa: CASSFHRGGGTGELFF
v_gene: TRBV27
abundance: few
j_gene: TRBJ2-2
d_gene: -